This T cell receptor (beta chain) was sequenced in a study of T-cell reconstitution after alpha-beta-depleted transplantation in children. The table lists this clonotype with a few counts. TCRbeta library preparation incorporated unique molecular identifiers. One entry per CDR3 protein, called by TCRdb with MiXCR from the PCR reads. Among 250,000 to 300,000 distinct CDR3 sequences listed, nearly 10% were seen once. CDR3 length equals 13 residues. V was pared by 4 bases and J by 7 bases, with 13 bases between. Germline V lookup: CDR1 LNHNV, CDR2 YYDKDF (reference sequence). Specimen: PBMCs from the stem cell graft donor, collected from the stem cell graft. This sequence originates from a human donor who donated a stem cell graft to a child with SCID. The V gene is TRBV15, the J gene TRBJ2-5, with D possibly called TRBD1 or TRBD2 (5 bases each). CDR3 DNA: TGTGCCACCAGCATCGACGGGGCAGCGACCCAGTACTTC. Translation: CATSIDGAATQYF. Supplemented by reference TRBV15 and TRBJ2-5, the full variable domain reads DAMVIQNPRYQVTQFGKPVTLSCSQTLNHNVMYWYQQKSSQAPKLLFHYYDKDFNNEADTPDNFQSRRPNTSFCFLDIRSPGLGDTAMYLCATSIDGAATQYFGPGTRLLVL.